This T cell receptor (beta chain) was captured in a study of tumor and adjacent non-tumor tissue in lung cancer (dated by TCRdb to the late 2010s). Context from the whole study: The cohort included 12 adenocarcinoma, a couple of squamous cell carcinoma and 1 small cell lung cancer patients. In total, sequencing yielded under 150 million productive TCRbeta reads, which works out to an average of about 4.2 million reads per sample. The study compared bulk TCRbeta repertoires from lung tumor tissue and matched distant non-tumor lung tissue of around 14 lung cancer patients. For each patient, one tumor sample and one normal lung sample were taken, giving about 31 paired specimens that underwent TCRbeta CDR3 sequencing. The 15 enrolled patients, of whom about 10 were men and 5 were women, were aged about 31 to 85 years and were diagnosed with TNM stage I to III disease. Results the study describes overall, beyond this receptor: Significantly higher TCR diversity (inverse Simpson) was observed in tumor tissue than in normal lung tissue (roughly 390 vs 170, P = 0.0075, Mann-Whitney U test). TCR diversity was significantly higher in younger patients, and higher tumor TCR diversity was associated with shorter overall and disease-free survival. Because peripheral blood was not sequenced, blood TCRbeta repertoires in the lung cancer patients of the study were not examined. The cohort had only roughly 14 patients, and the authors noted that larger samples and more detailed clinical data are needed. Neither the sequencing platform nor unique molecular identifiers are mentioned in the methods. In normal lung, the top 100 clones accounted for a significantly larger cumulative share of the repertoire than in tumor tissue.

In regard to this clonotype: Its cognate antigen has yet to be identified. The input lacks base qualities; no much larger clone sits a single base away.

Bulk unsorted tissue served as the source for RNA extraction, and RNA quality was assessed using a NanoDrop ND-1000 and an Agilent 2100. All donors had newly diagnosed lung cancer, had not received prior chemotherapy, and were admitted for thoracic surgery in China between August and November 2014. Anyone who had undergone radiotherapy or chemotherapy before, or who had another cancer at the same time, was left out of the study. Surgical tissue pieces of about 1-2.1 cm3 were preserved in RNAlater solution and were kept at -80 degrees C until use. From cysteine to phenylalanine, the CDR3 is 13 amino acids long. Of all the DNA, just the CDR3 is kept, 39 bases in frame from base 1. The germline V gene (reference sequence) gives CDR1 as SGHKS and CDR2 as YYEKEE. The junction carries 12 bases between V and J, which are trimmed by 7 bases and 3 bases respectively. The library was obtained by multiplex PCR. The sequencing machine was an Illumina HiSeq 2500. TCRbeta libraries were built by three rounds of nested PCR using primers (Table S4), following protocols modified from ARM-PCR. PCR products of 200-500 bp were gel-excised and purified with the QIAquick gel extraction kit before sequencing. In the source study's methods: Reads were cleaned with Trimmomatic, merged with FLASH into complete CDR3 sequences, and assigned to V(D)J germline segments with MiTCR. Clonal diversity was calculated as the inverse Simpson's index using VDJtools. In-frame sequences lacking a premature stop codon were counted as productive reads. TCRdb took the public reads, trimmed them with fastp at Q25, ran MiXCR for clone calling and kept in-frame beta chains. Rows with one shared CDR3 protein collapse into an entry with the most common genes and DNA. The V and J calls shown here were made by TCRdb, not taken from the authors' results. For this sample the table gives around 140,000 distinct CDR3 sequences, of which around 66% were detected only once. The ten largest clones represent about 18% of the sample.

The sample comprised lung tumor tissue. The chain joins TRBV5-5 to TRBJ2-3, with no confidently assigned D gene. The clonotype was recovered from a man aged 55 to 70 with small cell lung cancer. This receptor has the CDR3 CASLAALTDTQYF. The DNA sequence is given as TGTGCCAGCCTGGCGGCGTTAACAGATACGCAGTATTTT. The reference TRBV5-5 and TRBJ2-3 proteins fill in what lies around the CDR3, so the full variable domain reads DAGVTQSPTHLIKTRGQQVTLRCSPISGHKSVSWYQQVLGQGPQFIFQYYEKEERGRGNFPDRFSARQFPNYSSELNVNALLLGDSALYLCASLAALTDTQYFGPGTRLTVL.